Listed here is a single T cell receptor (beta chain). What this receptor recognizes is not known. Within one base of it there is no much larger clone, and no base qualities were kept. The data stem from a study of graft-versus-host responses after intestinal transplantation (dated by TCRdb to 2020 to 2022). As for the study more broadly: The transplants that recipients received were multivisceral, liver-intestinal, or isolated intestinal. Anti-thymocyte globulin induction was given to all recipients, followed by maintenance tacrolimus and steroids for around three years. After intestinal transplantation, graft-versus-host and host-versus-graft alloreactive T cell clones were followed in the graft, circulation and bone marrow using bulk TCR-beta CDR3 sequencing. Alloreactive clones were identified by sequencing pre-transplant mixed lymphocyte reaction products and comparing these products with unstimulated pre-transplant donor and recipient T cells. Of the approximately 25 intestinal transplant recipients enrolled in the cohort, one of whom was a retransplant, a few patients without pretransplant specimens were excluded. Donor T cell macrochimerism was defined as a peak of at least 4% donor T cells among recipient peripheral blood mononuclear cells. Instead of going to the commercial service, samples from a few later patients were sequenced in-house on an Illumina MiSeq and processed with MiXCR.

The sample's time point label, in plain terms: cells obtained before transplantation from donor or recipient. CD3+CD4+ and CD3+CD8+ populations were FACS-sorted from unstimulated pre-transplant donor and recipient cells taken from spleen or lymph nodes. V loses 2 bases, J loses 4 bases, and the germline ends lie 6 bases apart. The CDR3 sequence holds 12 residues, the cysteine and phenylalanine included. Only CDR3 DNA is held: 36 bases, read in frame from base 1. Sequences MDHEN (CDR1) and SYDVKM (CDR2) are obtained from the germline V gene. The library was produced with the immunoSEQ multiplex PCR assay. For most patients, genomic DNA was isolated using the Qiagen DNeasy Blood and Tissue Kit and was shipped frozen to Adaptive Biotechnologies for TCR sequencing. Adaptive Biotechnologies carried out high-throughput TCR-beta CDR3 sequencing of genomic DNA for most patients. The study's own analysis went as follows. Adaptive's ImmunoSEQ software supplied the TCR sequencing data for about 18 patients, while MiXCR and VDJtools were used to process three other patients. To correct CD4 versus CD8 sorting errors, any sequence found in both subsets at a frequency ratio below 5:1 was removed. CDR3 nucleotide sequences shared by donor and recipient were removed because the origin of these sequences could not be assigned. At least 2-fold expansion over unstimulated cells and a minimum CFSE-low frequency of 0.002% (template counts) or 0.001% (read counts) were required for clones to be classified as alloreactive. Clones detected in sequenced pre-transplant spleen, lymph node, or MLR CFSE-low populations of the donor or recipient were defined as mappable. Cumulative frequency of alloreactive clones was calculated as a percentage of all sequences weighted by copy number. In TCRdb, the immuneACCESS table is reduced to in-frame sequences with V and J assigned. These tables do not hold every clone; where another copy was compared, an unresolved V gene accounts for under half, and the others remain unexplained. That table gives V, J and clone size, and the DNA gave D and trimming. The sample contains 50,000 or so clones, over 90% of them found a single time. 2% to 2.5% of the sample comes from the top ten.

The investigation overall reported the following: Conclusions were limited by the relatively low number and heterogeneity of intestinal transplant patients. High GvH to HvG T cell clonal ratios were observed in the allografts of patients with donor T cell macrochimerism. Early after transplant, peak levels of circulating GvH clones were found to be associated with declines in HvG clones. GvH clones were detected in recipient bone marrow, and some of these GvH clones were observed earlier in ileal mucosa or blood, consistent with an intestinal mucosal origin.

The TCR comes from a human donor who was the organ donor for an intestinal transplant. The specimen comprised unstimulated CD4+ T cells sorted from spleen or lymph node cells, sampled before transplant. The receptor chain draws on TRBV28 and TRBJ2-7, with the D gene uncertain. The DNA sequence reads TGTGCCAGCAGTTTACAGGCTTACGAGCAGTACTTC. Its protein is CASSLQAYEQYF.